The next 11 T cell receptor beta chains were all read from a single sample in a study of OX40 agonist ivuxolimab in advanced cancers. Clones were read by immunoSEQ multiplex PCR, and TCRdb kept only the in-frame ones, dropping some. Of around 9,800 clones detected, roughly 81% appear once; the ten largest clones hold approximately 36%. Material: CD4+ or CD8+ T cells sorted from blood, obtained in a trial of the OX40 agonist ivuxolimab. These receptors were obtained from an adult with an advanced solid tumor such as melanoma, head and neck, liver or kidney cancer.

The rearrangement joins TRBV11-2 to TRBJ2-1, with TRBD1 identical over 7 bases. Germline V gives CDR1 SGHAT, CDR2 FQNNGV. Unmatched junction bases numbered 9, after V lost 4 bases and J lost 0 bases. The CDR3 is 17 residues long. The DNA for the CDR3 is TGTGCCAGCAGCTCGTGGGGACAGCTGAGCTCCTACAATGAGCAGTTCTTC. It translates to CASSSWGQLSSYNEQFF.

A few counts support this clone. V gene TRBV30 combines with J gene TRBJ1-5, with 7 nucleotides matching TRBD1. The CDR3 has 15 amino acids. The V gene's germline CDR1 is GTSNPN and CDR2 SVGIG (reference sequence). V lost 0 bases to trimming and J lost 5 bases; unmatched junction nucleotides: 7. CDR3 sequence (DNA): TGTGCCTGGAGTGTACAGCCGACAGGGCATCAGCCCCAGCATTTT. It yields the protein CAWSVQPTGHQPQHF.

This chain connects TRBV15 to TRBJ1-1; 7 nucleotides line up with TRBD1. There are 16 residues in the CDR3. In germline, CDR1 is LNHNV, CDR2 YYDKDF (reference sequence). The V and J ends lost 2 bases and 0 bases, in that order; junction bases with no gene match: 6. CDR3: CATSRSVQGLNTEAFF. The DNA of the CDR3 is TGTGCCACCAGCAGATCTGTACAGGGGTTGAACACTGAAGCTTTCTTT.

V and J are TRBV7-3 and TRBJ2-1; possibly TRBD2 for D (5 bases). Germline CDR1 reads SGHTA; CDR2 reads FQGTGA. The ends were cut back, 2 bases at V and 10 bases at J, with 24 bases in the middle. This CDR3 contains 17 residues. The CDR3 DNA reads as TGTGCCAGCAGCTTACCTCTCCGCGACTACCCCCAAGGGGAGCAGTTCTTC. Amino acid sequence: CASSLPLRDYPQGEQFF.

This clone was found a few times. The chain joins TRBV5-5 to TRBJ2-1; TRBD2 matches 9 bases. The ends lost 4 bases at V and 12 bases at J; junction bases unmatched: 14. The germline gives CDR1 SGHKS, CDR2 YYEKEE (reference sequence). The CDR3 spans 15 residues. As DNA, the CDR3 is TGTGCCAGCAGCCACCGCCTAGCGGGAACTGATGTGCAGTTCTTC. This encodes CASSHRLAGTDVQFF.

V gene TRBV12-2 combines with J gene TRBJ2-7. TRBV12-2 is marked as a pseudogene. The CDR3 totals 17 residues. The CDR3 protein is CASRLSSRIGGHYEQYF. The CDR3 DNA reads as TGTGCAAGTCGCTTATCGTCTCGGATCGGGGGCCACTACGAGCAGTACTTC.

The chain's CDR3 is CASSSLAESTDTQYF. The CDR3 DNA sequence: TGTGCCAGCAGTTCGTTAGCGGAGAGCACAGATACGCAGTATTTT. The chain links TRBV27 to TRBJ2-3, with a possible D match to TRBD2 (6 bases). This CDR3 contains 15 residues. V gave up 4 bases and J gave up 0 bases, with 11 bases separating them. Germline assignment: CDR1 MNHEY and CDR2 SMNVEV (reference sequence).

Notes on this clone: The same CDR3 also results from other DNA sequences found in this sample. The V gene is TRBV7-2, the J gene TRBJ1-5, with 7 bases identical to TRBD1. V lost 1 base and J lost 4; bases outside the gene matches: 4. The CDR3 spans 15 residues. Germline V gene sequence: CDR1 SGHTA, CDR2 FQGNSA. This chain's CDR3 is CASSLDPGGNQPQHF. CDR3 coding DNA: TGTGCCAGCAGCTTAGACCCAGGGGGTAATCAGCCCCAGCATTTT.

The rearrangement links TRBV29-1 to TRBJ2-2; 8 bases are shared with TRBD1. From germline, CDR1 is SQVTM and CDR2 ANQGSEA. This CDR3 has 13 residues. Unmatched junction bases numbered 4, after V lost 5 bases and J lost 5 bases. Here the CDR3 DNA reads TGCAGCGTTCTATGGGACAGGACCGGGGAGCTGTTTTTT. The encoded protein is CSVLWDRTGELFF.

The chain has TRBV7-6 and TRBJ1-4; D is uncertain. Germline V lookup: CDR1 SGHVS, CDR2 FNYEAQ. The germline V and J ends were trimmed by 1 base and 4 bases, with 7 bases remaining between them. CDR3 length: 14 amino acids. DNA for the CDR3: TGTGCCAGCAGCTTAGGGGCGGTTAATGAAAAACTGTTTTTT. Translating it yields CASSLGAVNEKLFF.

The rearrangement joins TRBV6-6 to TRBJ1-5; no clear D. Trimming removed 0 bases at V and 7 bases at J, with 4 bases between. This CDR3 has 12 amino acids. Looked up from germline, CDR1 is MNHNY and CDR2 is SVGAGI (reference sequence). This CDR3 reads CASSYSLQPQHF. The CDR3 region has the DNA TGTGCCAGCAGTTACTCCTTACAGCCCCAGCATTTT.